The clone carrying this TCR beta chain came up a few times. No antigen is known for it. This entry belongs to a study of T cells in Graves' hyperthyroidism and ophthalmopathy. Stability of Graves' hyperthyroidism was defined as absent ophthalmopathy progression within 18 months. Patients between 18 and 65 years old had hyperthyroidism, newly diagnosed and lasting under 2 months. Findings and limits, study-wide: Most clonotypes that expanded in the thyroid above 0.001 also showed up in blood. Ophthalmopathy cases were set apart from stable hyperthyroidism by a 13 V-J model.

Using RNA transcripts as the source, TCR beta CDR3 regions were amplified. HTBI primers drove first-round RT-PCR of the TCR CDR3. Each CDR3 protein is one row after TCRdb ran MiXCR on the multiplex PCR reads. The data show around 400,000 distinct CDR3 sequences, with just under 25% seen just once and more than 60% held by the top ten. The CDR3 covers 13 residues. The germline gives CDR1 DFQATT, CDR2 SNEGSKA (reference sequence). With 0 bases clipped from V and 8 bases from J, the junction kept 3 bases outside the gene matches. The clonotype originates from a man aged 45-65 years with Graves' hyperthyroidism. This sequence joins TRBV20-1 and TRBJ2-2; 7 bases fit TRBD1. The sequenced material came from blood. The CDR3: CSARETGKGELFF. Written as DNA, the CDR3 is TGCAGTGCTAGAGAGACAGGGAAGGGGGAGCTGTTTTTT.